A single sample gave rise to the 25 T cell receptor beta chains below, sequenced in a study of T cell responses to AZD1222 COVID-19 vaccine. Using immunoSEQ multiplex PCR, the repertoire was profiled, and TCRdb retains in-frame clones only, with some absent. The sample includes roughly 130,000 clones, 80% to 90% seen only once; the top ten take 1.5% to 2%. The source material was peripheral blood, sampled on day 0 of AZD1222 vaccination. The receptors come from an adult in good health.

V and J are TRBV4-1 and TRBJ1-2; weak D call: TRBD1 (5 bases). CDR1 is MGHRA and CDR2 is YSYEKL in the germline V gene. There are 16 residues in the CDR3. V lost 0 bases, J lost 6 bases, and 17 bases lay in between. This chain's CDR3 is CASSQDLVSGRHGYTF. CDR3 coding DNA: TGCGCCAGCAGCCAAGATCTTGTGTCAGGGAGGCATGGCTACACCTTC.

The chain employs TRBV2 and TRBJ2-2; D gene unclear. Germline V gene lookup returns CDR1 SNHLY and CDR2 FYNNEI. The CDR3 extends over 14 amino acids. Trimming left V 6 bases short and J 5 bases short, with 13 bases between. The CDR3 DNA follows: TGTGCCAGCAGAACCCCTGCTGGGACCGGGGAGCTGTTTTTT. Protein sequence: CASRTPAGTGELFF. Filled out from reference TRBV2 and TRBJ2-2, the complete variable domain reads EPEVTQTPSHQVTQMGQEVILRCVPISNHLYFYWYRQILGQKVEFLVSFYNNEISEKSEIFDDQFSVERPDGSNFTLKIRSTKLEDSAMYFCASRTPAGTGELFFGEGSRLTVL.

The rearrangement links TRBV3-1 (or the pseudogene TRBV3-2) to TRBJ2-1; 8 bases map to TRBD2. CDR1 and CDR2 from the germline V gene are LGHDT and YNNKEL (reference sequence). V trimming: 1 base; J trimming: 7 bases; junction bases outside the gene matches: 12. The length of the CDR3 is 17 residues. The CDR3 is CASSQVMRGGPGNEQFF. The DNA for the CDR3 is TGTGCCAGCAGCCAAGTGATGCGCGGGGGGCCCGGGAATGAGCAGTTCTTC.

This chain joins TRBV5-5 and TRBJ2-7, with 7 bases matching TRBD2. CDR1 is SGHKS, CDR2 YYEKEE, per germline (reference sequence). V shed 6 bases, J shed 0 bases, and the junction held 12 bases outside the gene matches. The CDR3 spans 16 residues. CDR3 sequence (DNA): TGTGCCAGCATGGCCGGGCTAGCGGTCCGCTCCTACGAGCAGTACTTC. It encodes CASMAGLAVRSYEQYF.

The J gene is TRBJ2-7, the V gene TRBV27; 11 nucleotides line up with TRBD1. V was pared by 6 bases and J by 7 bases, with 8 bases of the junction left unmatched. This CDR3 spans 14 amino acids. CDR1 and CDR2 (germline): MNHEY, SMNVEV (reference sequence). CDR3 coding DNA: TGTGCCAGCAGCCTTGGACAGGGGGCAGGGGAGCAGTACTTC. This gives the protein CASSLGQGAGEQYF.

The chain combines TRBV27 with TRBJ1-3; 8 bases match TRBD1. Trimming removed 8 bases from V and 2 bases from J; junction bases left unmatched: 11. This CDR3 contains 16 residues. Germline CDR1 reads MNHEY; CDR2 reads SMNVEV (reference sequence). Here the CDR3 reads CASDGSGQGTGNTIYF. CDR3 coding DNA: TGTGCCAGCGACGGATCCGGACAGGGCACTGGAAACACCATATATTTT.

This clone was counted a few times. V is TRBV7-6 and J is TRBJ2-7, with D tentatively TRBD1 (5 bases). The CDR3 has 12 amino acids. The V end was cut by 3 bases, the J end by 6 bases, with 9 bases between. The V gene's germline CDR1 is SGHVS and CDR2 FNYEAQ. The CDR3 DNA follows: TGTGCCAGCAGCTTCTTAGGGGCCGAGCAGTACTTC. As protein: CASSFLGAEQYF. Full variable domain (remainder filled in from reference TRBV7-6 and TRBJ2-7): GAGVSQSPRYKVTKRGQDVALRCDPISGHVSLYWYRQALGQGPEFLTYFNYEAQQDKSGLPNDRFSAERPEGSISTLTIQRTEQRDSAMYRCASSFLGAEQYFGPGTRLTVT.

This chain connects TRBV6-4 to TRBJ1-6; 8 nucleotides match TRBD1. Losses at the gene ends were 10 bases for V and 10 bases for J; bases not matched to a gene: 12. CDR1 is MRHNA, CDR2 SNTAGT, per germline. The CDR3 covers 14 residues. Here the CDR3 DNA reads TGTGCCACCGCAACCGGGACAGGAGGCTCACCCCTCCACTTT. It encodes CATATGTGGSPLHF.

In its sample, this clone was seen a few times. The CDR3 DNA is TGTGCCAGCAGCTTAGAAAGAGGGGTAGGGCCCCAGCATTTT. Amino acid sequence: CASSLERGVGPQHF. The genes are TRBV7-2 and TRBJ1-5; possible D gene TRBD1, 5 bases. Germline V lookup: CDR1 SGHTA, CDR2 FQGNSA. Trimming shortened V by 1 base and J by 9 bases, and 13 bases separated the two germline ends. The CDR3 has 14 amino acids. Combining the CDR3 with reference TRBV7-2 and TRBJ1-5 gives the whole variable domain GAGVSQSPSNKVTEKGKDVELRCDPISGHTALYWYRQSLGQGLEFLIYFQGNSAPDKSGLPSDRFSAERTGGSVSTLTIQRTQQEDSAVYLCASSLERGVGPQHFGDGTRLSIL.

The DNA for the CDR3 is TGTGCCAGCAGCTTGTGGGCAGGGGGCGCTTTCAGCGAGCAGTACTTC. Its translation: CASSLWAGGAFSEQYF. This chain joins TRBV7-9 and TRBJ2-7, with 8 bases that match TRBD1. The CDR3 runs 16 residues. From germline, CDR1 is SEHNR and CDR2 FQNEAQ (reference sequence). Unmatched junction bases numbered 13, after V lost 3 bases and J lost 6 bases.

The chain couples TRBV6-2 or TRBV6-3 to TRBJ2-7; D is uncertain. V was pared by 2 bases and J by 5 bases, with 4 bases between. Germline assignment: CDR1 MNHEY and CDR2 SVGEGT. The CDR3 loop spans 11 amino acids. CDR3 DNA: TGTGCCAGCAGTTACCCGGACGAGCAGTACTTC. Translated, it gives CASSYPDEQYF.

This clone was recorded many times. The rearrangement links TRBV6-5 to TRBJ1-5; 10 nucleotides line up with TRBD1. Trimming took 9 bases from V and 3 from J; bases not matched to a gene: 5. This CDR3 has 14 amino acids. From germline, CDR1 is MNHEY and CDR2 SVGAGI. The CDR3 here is CASRTGGFNQPQHF. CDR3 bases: TGTGCCAGTCGGACAGGGGGTTTCAATCAGCCCCAGCATTTT.

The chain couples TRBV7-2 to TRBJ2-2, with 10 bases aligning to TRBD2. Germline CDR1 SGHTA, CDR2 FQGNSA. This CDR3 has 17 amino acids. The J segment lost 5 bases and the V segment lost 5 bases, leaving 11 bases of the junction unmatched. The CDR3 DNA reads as TGTGCCAGCAGCGGATTAGCGGGAGGATGGTTGACCGGGGAGCTGTTTTTT. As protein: CASSGLAGGWLTGELFF. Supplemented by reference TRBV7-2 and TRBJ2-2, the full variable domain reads GAGVSQSPSNKVTEKGKDVELRCDPISGHTALYWYRQSLGQGLEFLIYFQGNSAPDKSGLPSDRFSAERTGGSVSTLTIQRTQQEDSAVYLCASSGLAGGWLTGELFFGEGSRLTVL.

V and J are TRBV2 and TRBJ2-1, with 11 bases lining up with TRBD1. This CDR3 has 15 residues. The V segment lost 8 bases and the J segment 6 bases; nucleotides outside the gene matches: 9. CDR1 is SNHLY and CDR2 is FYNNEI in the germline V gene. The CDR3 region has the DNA TGTGCCAGCCTACAGGGGACAGGGGGTCGCAATGAGCAGTTCTTC. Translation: CASLQGTGGRNEQFF.

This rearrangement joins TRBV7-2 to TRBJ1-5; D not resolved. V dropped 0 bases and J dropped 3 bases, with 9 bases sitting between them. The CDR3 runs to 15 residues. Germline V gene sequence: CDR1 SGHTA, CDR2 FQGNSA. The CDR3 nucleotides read TGTGCCAGCAGCTTAGCGAGTGGAACCAATCAGCCCCAGCATTTT. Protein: CASSLASGTNQPQHF.

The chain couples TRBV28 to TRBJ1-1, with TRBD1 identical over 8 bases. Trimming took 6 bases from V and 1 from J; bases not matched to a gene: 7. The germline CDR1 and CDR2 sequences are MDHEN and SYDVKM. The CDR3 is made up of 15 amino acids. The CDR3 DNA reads TGTGCCAGCAGGCGGACAGGGTCCGGGAACACTGAAGCTTTCTTT. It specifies CASRRTGSGNTEAFF.

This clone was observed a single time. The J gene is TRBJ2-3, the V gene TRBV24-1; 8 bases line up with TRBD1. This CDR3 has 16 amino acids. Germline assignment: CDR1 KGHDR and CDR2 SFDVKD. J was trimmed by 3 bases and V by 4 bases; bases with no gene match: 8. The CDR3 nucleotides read TGTGCCACCAGTGACCCCCGACAGGGGAGAACAGATACGCAGTATTTT. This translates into CATSDPRQGRTDTQYF.

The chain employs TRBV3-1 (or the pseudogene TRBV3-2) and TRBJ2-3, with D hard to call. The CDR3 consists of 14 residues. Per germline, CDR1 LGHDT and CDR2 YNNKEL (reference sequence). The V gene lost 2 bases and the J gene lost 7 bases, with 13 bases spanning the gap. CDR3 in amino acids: CASSQRDAGNTQYF. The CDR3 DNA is TGTGCCAGCAGCCAAAGAGACGCCGGAAATACGCAGTATTTT.

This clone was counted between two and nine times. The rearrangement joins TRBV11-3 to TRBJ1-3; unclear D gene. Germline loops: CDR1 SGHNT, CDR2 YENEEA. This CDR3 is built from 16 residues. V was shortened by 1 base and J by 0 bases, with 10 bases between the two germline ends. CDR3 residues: CASSLVGPRSGNTIYF. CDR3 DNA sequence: TGTGCCAGCAGCTTAGTCGGACCTCGCTCTGGAAACACCATATATTTT.

The CDR3 is CATSSEADVSNYGYTF. The CDR3 nucleotides are TGTGCCACCAGCAGTGAGGCAGACGTATCGAACTATGGCTACACCTTC. This chain joins TRBV15 and TRBJ1-2; D gene unclear. V shed 3 bases and J shed 2 bases, with 16 bases lying between them. This CDR3 is 16 amino acids long. Germline V lookup: CDR1 LNHNV, CDR2 YYDKDF (reference sequence).

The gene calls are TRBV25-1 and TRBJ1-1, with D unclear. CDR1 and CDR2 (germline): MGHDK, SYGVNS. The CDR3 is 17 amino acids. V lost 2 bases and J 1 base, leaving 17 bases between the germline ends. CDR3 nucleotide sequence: TGTGCCAGCAGTGAACTGTTAGGAGGAGGGCAGAACACTGAAGCTTTCTTT. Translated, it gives CASSELLGGGQNTEAFF.

CDR3 sequence: CASSYSVQGKNYGYTF. In DNA, the CDR3 is TGTGCCAGCAGTTACTCGGTACAGGGGAAAAACTATGGCTACACCTTC. The chain combines TRBV6-5 with TRBJ1-2; 7 bases match TRBD1. The CDR3 has 16 amino acids. From germline, CDR1 is MNHEY and CDR2 SVGAGI. J was trimmed by 2 bases and V by 0 bases; bases with no gene match: 6.

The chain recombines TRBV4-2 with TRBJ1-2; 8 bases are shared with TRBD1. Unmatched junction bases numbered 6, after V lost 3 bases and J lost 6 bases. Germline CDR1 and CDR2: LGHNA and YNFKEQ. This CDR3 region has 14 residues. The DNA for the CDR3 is TGTGCCAGCAGCCAGACGGACAGGGAGGATGGCTACACCTTC. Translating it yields CASSQTDREDGYTF.

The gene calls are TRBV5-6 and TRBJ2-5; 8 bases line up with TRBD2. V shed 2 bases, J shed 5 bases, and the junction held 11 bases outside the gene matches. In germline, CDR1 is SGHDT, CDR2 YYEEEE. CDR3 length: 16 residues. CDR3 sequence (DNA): TGTGCCAGCAGCTTACCACCGGGACTAGGGGGGGAGACCCAGTACTTC. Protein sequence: CASSLPPGLGGETQYF.

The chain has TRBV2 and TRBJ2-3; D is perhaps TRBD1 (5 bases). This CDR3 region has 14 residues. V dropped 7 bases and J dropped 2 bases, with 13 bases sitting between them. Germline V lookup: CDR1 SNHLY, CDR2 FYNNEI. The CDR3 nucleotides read TGTGCCAGCAAGGACACTACCAACACAGATACGCAGTATTTT. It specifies CASKDTTNTDTQYF.